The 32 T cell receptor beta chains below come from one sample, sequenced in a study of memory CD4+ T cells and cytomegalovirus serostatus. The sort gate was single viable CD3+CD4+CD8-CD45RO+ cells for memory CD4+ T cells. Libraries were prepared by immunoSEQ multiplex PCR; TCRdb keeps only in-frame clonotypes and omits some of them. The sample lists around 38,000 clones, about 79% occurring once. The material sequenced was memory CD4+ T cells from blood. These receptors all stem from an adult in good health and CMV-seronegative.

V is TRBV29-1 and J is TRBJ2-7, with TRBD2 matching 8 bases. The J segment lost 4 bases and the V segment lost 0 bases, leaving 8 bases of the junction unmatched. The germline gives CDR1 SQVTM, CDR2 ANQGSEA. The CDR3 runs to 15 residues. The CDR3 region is CSVEDAAGGGYEQYF. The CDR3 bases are TGCAGCGTTGAAGATGCTGCGGGAGGAGGGTACGAGCAGTACTTC.

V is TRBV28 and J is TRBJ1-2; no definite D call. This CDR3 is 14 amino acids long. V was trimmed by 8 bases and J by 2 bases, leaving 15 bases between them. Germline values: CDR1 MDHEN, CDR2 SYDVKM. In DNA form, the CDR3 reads TGTGCCAGCCAGTACCGCGGGCAAAACTATGGCTACACCTTC. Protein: CASQYRGQNYGYTF.

CDR3 bases: TGTGCCAGCAGCTTCGTAAACAGCCAGGACAGGGATGGCTACACCTTC. Translating gives CASSFVNSQDRDGYTF. The gene calls are TRBV5-6 and TRBJ1-2; 8 bases line up with TRBD1. Germline V gene lookup returns CDR1 SGHDT and CDR2 YYEEEE. Losses at the gene ends were 2 bases for V and 6 bases for J; bases not matched to a gene: 12. This CDR3 is 16 amino acids long.

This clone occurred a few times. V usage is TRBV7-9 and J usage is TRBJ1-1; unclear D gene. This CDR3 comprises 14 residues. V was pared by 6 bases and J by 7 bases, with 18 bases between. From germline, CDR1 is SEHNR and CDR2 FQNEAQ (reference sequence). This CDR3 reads CASSLDFRANEAFF. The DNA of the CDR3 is TGTGCCAGCAGTTTGGACTTTAGGGCGAATGAAGCTTTCTTT.

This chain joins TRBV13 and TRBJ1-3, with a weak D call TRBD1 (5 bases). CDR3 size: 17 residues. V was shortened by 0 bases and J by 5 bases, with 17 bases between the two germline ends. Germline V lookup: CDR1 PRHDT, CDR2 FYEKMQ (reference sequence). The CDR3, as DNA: TGTGCCAGCAGCTTAGGTCAGGGAACACTGTCTAGAAACACCATATATTTT. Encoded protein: CASSLGQGTLSRNTIYF.

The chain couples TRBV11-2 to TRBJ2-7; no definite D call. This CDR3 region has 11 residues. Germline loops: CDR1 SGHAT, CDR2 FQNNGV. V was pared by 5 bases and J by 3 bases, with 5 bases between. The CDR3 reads CASSGNYEQYF. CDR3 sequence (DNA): TGTGCCAGCAGCGGGAACTACGAGCAGTACTTC.

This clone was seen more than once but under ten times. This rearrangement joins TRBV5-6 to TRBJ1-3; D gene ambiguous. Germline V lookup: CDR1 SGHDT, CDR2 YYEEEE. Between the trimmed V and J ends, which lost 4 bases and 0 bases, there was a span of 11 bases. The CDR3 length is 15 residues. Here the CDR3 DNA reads TGTGCCAGCAGCCGGTTCGGGAACTCTGGAAACACCATATATTTT. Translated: CASSRFGNSGNTIYF.

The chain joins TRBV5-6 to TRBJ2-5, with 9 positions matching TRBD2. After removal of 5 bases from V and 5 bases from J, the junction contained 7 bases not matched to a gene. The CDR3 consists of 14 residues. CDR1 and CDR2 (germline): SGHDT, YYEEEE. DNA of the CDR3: TGTGCCAGCAGTTTTAGCGGGAGTCGGGAGACCCAGTACTTC. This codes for CASSFSGSRETQYF.

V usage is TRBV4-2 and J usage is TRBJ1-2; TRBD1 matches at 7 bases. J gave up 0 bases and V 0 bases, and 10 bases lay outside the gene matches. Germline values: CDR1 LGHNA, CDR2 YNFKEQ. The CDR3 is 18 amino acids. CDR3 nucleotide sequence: TGTGCCAGCAGCCAAGATCAGTGGGGACAGTCTTCTAACTATGGCTACACCTTC. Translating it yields CASSQDQWGQSSNYGYTF.

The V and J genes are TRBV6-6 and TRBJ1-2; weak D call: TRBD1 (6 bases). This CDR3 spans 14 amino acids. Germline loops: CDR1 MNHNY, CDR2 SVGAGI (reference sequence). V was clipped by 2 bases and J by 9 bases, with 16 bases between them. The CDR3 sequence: CASSYQGHFESYTF. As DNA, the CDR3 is TGTGCCAGCAGTTACCAGGGGCACTTCGAAAGCTACACCTTC.

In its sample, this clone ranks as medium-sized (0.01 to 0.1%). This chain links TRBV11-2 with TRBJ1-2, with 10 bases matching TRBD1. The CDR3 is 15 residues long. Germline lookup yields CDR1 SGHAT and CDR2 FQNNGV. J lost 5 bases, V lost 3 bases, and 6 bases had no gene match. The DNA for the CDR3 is TGTGCCAGCAGCTTCACCGGGACAGGGGTTTATGGCTACACCTTC. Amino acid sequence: CASSFTGTGVYGYTF.

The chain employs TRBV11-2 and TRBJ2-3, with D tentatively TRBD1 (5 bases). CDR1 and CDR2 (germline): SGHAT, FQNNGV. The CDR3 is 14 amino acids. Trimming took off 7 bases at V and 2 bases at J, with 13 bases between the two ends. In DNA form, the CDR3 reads TGTGCCAGCAATAGCCAGGGCGTCACAGATACGCAGTATTTT. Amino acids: CASNSQGVTDTQYF.

CDR3 sequence reads: CATSRDAMRRGGIAKNIQYF. In nucleotides, the CDR3 is TGTGCCACCAGCAGAGACGCCATGCGGAGGGGCGGGATAGCCAAAAACATTCAGTACTTC. This chain links TRBV15 with TRBJ2-4; possibly TRBD2 for D (6 bases). This CDR3 spans 20 amino acids. The germline V and J ends were trimmed by 0 bases and 0 bases, with 21 bases remaining between them. Looked up from germline, CDR1 is LNHNV and CDR2 is YYDKDF (reference sequence).

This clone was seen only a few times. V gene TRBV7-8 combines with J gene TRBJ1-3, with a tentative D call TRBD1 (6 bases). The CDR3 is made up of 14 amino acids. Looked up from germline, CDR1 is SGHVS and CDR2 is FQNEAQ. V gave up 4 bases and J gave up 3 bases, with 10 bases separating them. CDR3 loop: CASSYTGFGNTIYF. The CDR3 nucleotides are TGTGCCAGCAGCTATACAGGGTTTGGAAACACCATATATTTT.

In DNA, the CDR3 is TGTGCCAGCAGTCGAAGGTCAGGGGGACGAACCGGGGAGCTGTTTTTT. Protein product: CASSRRSGGRTGELFF. The chain carries TRBV2 and TRBJ2-2, with 7 bases fitting TRBD1. V lost 5 bases, J lost 5 bases, and 11 bases stayed unmatched. This CDR3 region has 16 residues. The germline V gene has CDR1 SNHLY and CDR2 FYNNEI.

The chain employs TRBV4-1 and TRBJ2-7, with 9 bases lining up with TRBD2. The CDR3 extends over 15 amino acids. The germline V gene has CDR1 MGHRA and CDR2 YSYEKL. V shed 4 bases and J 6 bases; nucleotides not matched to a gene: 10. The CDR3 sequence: CASSPTAGGRSEQYF. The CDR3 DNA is TGCGCCAGCAGCCCTACAGCGGGAGGTAGAAGCGAGCAGTACTTC.

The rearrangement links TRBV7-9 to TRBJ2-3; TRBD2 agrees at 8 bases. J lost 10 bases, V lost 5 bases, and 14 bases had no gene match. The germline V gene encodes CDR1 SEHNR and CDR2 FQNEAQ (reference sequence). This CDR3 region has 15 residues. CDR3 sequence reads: CASSLRTELAGSQYF. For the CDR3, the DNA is TGTGCCAGCAGCCTACGGACAGAGTTAGCGGGATCGCAGTATTTT. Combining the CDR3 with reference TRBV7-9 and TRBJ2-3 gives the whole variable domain DTGVSQNPRHKITKRGQNVTFRCDPISEHNRLYWYRQTLGQGPEFLTYFQNEAQLEKSRLLSDRFSAERPKGSFSTLEIQRTEQGDSAMYLCASSLRTELAGSQYFGPGTRLTVL.

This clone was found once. The CDR3 DNA reads TGTGCCAGCAGCTTAATGGTGAACACCGGGGAGCTGTTTTTT. This sequence encodes CASSLMVNTGELFF. The gene calls are TRBV7-3 and TRBJ2-2; D not certain. The ends were cut back, 1 base at V and 1 base at J, with 4 bases in the middle. From germline, CDR1 is SGHTA and CDR2 FQGTGA. The CDR3 length is 14 residues.

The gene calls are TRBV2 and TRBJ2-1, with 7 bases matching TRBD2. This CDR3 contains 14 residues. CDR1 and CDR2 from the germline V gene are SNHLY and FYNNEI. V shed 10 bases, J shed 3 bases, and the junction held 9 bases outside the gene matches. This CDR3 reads CAIATGGVYNEQFF. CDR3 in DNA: TGTGCCATCGCTACGGGAGGCGTCTACAATGAGCAGTTCTTC.

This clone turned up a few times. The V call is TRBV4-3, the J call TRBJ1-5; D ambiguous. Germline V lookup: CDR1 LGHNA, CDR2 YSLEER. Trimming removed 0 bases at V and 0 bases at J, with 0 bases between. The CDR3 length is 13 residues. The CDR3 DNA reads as TGCGCCAGCAGCCAAGATAGCAATCAGCCCCAGCATTTT. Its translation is CASSQDSNQPQHF.

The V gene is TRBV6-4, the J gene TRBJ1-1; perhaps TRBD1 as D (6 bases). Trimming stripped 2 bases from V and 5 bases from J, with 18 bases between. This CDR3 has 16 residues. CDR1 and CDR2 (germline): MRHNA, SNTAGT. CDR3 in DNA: TGTGCCAGCAGTGACGACAAGGGGGGTCGAGGTACTGAAGCTTTCTTT. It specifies CASSDDKGGRGTEAFF.

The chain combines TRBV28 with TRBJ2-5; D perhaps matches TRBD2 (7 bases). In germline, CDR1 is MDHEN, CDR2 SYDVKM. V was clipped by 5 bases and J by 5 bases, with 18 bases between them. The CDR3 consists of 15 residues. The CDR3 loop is CASSPLWGRGETQYF. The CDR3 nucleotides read TGTGCCAGCAGTCCCCTGTGGGGGCGGGGGGAGACCCAGTACTTC.

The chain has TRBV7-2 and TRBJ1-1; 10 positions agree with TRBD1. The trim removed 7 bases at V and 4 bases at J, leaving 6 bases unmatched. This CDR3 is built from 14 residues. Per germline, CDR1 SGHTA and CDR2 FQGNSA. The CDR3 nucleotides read TGTGCCAGCACAAACCGGGACAGGGGCACTGAAGCTTTCTTT. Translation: CASTNRDRGTEAFF. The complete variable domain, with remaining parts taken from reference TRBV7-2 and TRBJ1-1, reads GAGVSQSPSNKVTEKGKDVELRCDPISGHTALYWYRQSLGQGLEFLIYFQGNSAPDKSGLPSDRFSAERTGGSVSTLTIQRTQQEDSAVYLCASTNRDRGTEAFFGQGTRLTVV.

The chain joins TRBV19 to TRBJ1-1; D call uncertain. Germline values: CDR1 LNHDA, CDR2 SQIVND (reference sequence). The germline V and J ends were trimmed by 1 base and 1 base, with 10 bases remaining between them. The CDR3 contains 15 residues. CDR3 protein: CASSIASHSNTEAFF. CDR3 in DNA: TGTGCCAGTAGTATAGCTTCTCACTCGAACACTGAAGCTTTCTTT. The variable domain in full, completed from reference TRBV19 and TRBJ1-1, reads DGGITQSPKYLFRKEGQNVTLSCEQNLNHDAMYWYRQDPGQGLRLIYYSQIVNDFQKGDIAEGYSVSREKKESFPLTVTSAQKNPTAFYLCASSIASHSNTEAFFGQGTRLTVV.

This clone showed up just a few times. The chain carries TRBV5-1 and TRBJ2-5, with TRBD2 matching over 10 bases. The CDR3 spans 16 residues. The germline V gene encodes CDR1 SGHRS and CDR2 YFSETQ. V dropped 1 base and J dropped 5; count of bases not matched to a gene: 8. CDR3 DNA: TGCGCCAGCAGCTTGTCAGCGGGAGGGGTGGGGGAGACCCAGTACTTC. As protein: CASSLSAGGVGETQYF.

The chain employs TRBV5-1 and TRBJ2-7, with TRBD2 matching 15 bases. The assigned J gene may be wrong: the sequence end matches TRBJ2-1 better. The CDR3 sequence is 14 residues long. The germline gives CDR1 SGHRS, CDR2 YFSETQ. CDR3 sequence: CASNPGLAGGEQFF. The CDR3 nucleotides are TGCGCCAGCAACCCGGGACTAGCGGGAGGTGAGCAGTTCTTC.

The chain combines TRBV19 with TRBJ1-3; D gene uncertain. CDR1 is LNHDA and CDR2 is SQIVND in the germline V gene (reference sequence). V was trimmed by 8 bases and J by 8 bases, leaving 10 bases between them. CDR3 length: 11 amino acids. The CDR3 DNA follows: TGTGCCAGTTCTGACCCGGACACCATATATTTT. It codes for CASSDPDTIYF. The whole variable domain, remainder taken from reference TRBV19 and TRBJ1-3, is DGGITQSPKYLFRKEGQNVTLSCEQNLNHDAMYWYRQDPGQGLRLIYYSQIVNDFQKGDIAEGYSVSREKKESFPLTVTSAQKNPTAFYLCASSDPDTIYFGEGSWLTVV.

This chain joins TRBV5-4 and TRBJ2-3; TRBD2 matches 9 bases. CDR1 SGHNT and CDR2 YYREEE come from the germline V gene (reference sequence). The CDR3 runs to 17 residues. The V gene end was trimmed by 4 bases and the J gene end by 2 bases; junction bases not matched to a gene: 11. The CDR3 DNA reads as TGTGCCAGCAGCCTCGAGGATAGCGGGAGATACACAGATACGCAGTATTTT. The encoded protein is CASSLEDSGRYTDTQYF.

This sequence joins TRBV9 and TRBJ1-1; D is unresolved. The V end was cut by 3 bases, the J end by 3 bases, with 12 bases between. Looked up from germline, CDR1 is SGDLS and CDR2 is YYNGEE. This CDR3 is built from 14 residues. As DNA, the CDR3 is TGTGCCAGCAGCGAGCGGACCGGGGACACTGAAGCTTTCTTT. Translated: CASSERTGDTEAFF.

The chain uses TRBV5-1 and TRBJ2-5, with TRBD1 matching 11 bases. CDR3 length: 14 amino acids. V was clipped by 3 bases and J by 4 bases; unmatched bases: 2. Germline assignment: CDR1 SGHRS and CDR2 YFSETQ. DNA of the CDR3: TGCGCCAGCAGCTCCGGGACAGGGGGAGAGACCCAGTACTTC. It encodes CASSSGTGGETQYF.

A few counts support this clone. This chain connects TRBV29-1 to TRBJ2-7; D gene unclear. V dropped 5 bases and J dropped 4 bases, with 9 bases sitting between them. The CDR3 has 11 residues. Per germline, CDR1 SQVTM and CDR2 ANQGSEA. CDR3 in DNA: TGCAGCGTTACCGTTCAGTACGAGCAGTACTTC. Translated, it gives CSVTVQYEQYF.

The DNA for the CDR3 is TGTGCCAGCAGTGGGACTAGCGGGAGAGTTGAGACCCAGTACTTC. Its translation is CASSGTSGRVETQYF. This chain links TRBV6-5 with TRBJ2-5; 14 bases line up with TRBD2. The CDR3 contains 15 residues. Germline-derived CDR1 and CDR2 are MNHEY and SVGAGI. Trimming removed 5 bases from V and 5 bases from J; junction bases left unmatched: 4.